The present T cell receptor (beta chain) was sequenced within a study of T cell repertoires in cytomegalovirus infection. Study in general: Recently identified HLA-C-restricted CMV epitopes and well-studied HLA-B-restricted CMV epitopes were used by the study. Public TCR beta signatures provided an indication of both CMV infection and a matching HLA type.

Germline V CDR1 and CDR2: MDHEN, SYDVKM. This CDR3 has 15 residues. V was shortened by 1 base and J by 5 bases, with 12 bases between the two germline ends. One entry per CDR3 protein, called by TCRdb with MiXCR from the reads. The table shows fewer than 1,000,000 distinct CDR3 sequences, with roughly 30% occurring only once. This clonotype appeared a few times. Its antigen is still unknown. This material consisted of cultured CD8+ T cells from PBMCs, taken from culture after CMV antigen stimulation. The chain has TRBV28 and TRBJ2-1; D perhaps matches TRBD1 (6 bases). The TCR was taken from a human donor in good health (CMV status not recorded). Some clones in this sample may be carry-over from other donors' samples. CDR3 sequence reads: CASSLLGGQNNEQFF. The DNA of the CDR3 is TGTGCCAGCAGTTTATTAGGCGGACAGAACAATGAGCAGTTCTTC.